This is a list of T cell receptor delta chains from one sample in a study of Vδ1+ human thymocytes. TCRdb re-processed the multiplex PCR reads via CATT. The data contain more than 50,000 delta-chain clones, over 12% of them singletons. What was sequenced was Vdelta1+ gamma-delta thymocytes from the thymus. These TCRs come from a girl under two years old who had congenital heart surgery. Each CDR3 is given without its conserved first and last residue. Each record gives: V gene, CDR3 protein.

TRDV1	ALGELPSSSGDTHTDKLI
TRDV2	ACDPLLNPGGWGYTDKLI
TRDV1	ALGPPSPTGGILYTDKLI
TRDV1	ALGELLRQGDTPLKLI
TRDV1	ALGEPTSQCFTDKLI
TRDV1	ALGELPRDPRFWRTKDKLI
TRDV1	ALGDTIRGISGKLI
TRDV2	ACETEPAYTDKLI
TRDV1	ALGELPNWGYNTDKLI
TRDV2	ACVYTGGYGEYTDKLI
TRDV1	ALGELLRRGYSRLI
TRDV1	ALGVPGEPPYGPSTGGYDKPI
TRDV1	ALGELFLGYPLNTDKLI
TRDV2	ACDISTADKLI
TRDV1	ALGERRALRLGDDTDKLI
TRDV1	ALGERLPLMMYWGTYTDKLI
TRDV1	ALGELGLGGIRGSSWDTRQMF
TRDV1	ALGPRNGRKPYTDKLI
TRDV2	ACDTVPTTARDPYTDKLI
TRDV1	ALGELVLSGDMDTDKLI
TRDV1	ALGERGRPIVLGAHKLI
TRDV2	ACASVRGHKLI
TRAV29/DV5	ATKGISFAILTGGYNSTDKLI
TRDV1	ALGDLSSPLFTDQTTDKLI
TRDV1	ACGSSTSTGGYAREKLI
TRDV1	ALGSKRAAGTADTDKLI
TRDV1	ALGELPTYPYWGIDKLI
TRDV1	ALGELLPTPGETEYTDKLI
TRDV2	ACDAYVLGEPDKLI
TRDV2	ACGPGGHSSYITGGYTDKLI
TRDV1	ALGSQNPFLRGTGLGKLI
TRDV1	ALGELPPLNTDKLI
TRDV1	ALGEEGPRFLSITGGPVLLI
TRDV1	ALGETPHNWGIHTDKLI
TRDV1	ALGEPLSDKDKLI
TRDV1	ALGERPALLGALGLI
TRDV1	ALGGTWRAPSTGGYTDKLI
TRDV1	ALGELVPSRSPYNPDKLI
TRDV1	ALGGAFLLLSLGGYPTWDIGLI
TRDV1	ALGELDPTGDYTDKLI
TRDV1	ALGEPTTSVSKRNSEALI
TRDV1	ALGEADSEYWGIPDKLI
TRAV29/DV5	AVSAGLCWGMYTDKLI
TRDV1	ALGEPTEGTGGYASTDKLI
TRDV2	ACDNPWKAHKLI
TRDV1	ALGERGIRDTDKLI
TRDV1	ALGLGDTTDKLI
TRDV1	ALGGYGGTYALLGVPMYTDKLI
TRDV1	ALGPRTASYRTGGYTDKLI
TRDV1	ALGELPTLPGDPSRWITGTDKLI
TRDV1	ALGTTVILGAPLYTDKLI
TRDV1	ALGDNSSNLFTGDLRYTDKLI
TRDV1	ALGELIYLRAKLGDRPNYTDKLI
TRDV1	ALGELSQSYRWLGDTEVGDTDKLI
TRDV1	ALGSRTVWLRSGGTRDTDKLI
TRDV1	ALGEPFPTVRLGDTRYTDKLI
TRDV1	ALGEHRGLRMYTDKLI
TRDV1	ALGELKILCGGYGYTDKLI
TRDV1	ALGALTLLSGGLPNTDKLI